This T cell receptor beta chain was retrieved from a study of cytomegalovirus exposure and HLA in healthy donors. Regarding the study as a whole: In vitro assays verified that a few CMV-associated chains recognized CMV antigens specifically. Researchers catalogued over 150 TCR beta chains as cytomegalovirus-associated.

The CDR3 loop spans 14 amino acids. Trimming took 0 bases from V and 7 from J, leaving 15 bases between them. Germline V gene sequence: CDR1 GTSNPN, CDR2 SVGIG (reference sequence). Sequencing used immunoSEQ multiplex PCR; TCRdb keeps in-frame clones, though not all of them. The sample has more than 250,000 clones; around 91% are singletons. Details on this clone: Its antigen is as yet unknown.

The chain employs TRBV30 and TRBJ1-2; a possible D gene is TRBD1 (5 bases). Input material: PBMCs. The receptor was isolated from a woman under 40 in good health and CMV-seronegative. The CDR3 DNA is TGTGCCTGGAGTGTTGGGGCAGGCCATCTTGGCTACACCTTC. Amino acid sequence: CAWSVGAGHLGYTF.